What follows are 32 T cell receptor beta chains derived from one specimen sequenced in a study of blood T cell repertoires in COVID-19 (dated by TCRdb to the early 2020s). Receptor libraries were prepared by the immunoSEQ multiplex PCR assay. In its TCRdb copy, this immuneACCESS table keeps in-frame sequences only and misses some clones. Where compared with another copy, unresolved V genes explain less than half of these, and the others have no known cause. For this sample the table gives about 150,000 clones, of which around 82% were detected only once. The ten largest clones represent about 6% of the sample. Sample: PBMCs or T cells enriched from blood (not recorded which). The receptors derive from a woman aged 45-65 years who had recovered from COVID-19.

The V call is TRBV18, the J call TRBJ1-3, with TRBD1 identical over 7 bases. V shed 5 bases, J shed 0 bases, and the junction held 7 bases outside the gene matches. The CDR3 is 16 residues long. Germline CDR1 and CDR2: KGHSH and LQKENI. CDR3 bases: TGTGCCAGCTCAAAGGGACAGCCTGACTCTGGAAACACCATATATTTT. Its translation: CASSKGQPDSGNTIYF.

The chain has TRBV5-6 and TRBJ2-5; no reliable D call. From germline, CDR1 is SGHDT and CDR2 YYEEEE. Trimming took off 0 bases at V and 1 base at J, with 4 bases between the two ends. The CDR3 contains 13 residues. In nucleotides, the CDR3 is TGTGCCAGCAGCTTGGGGGCCCAAGAGACCCAGTACTTC. The encoded protein is CASSLGAQETQYF.

This chain connects TRBV30 to TRBJ1-6, with D maybe TRBD1 (5 bases). This CDR3 has 12 amino acids. The V and J ends lost 4 bases and 10 bases respectively, with 11 bases between them. The germline gives CDR1 GTSNPN, CDR2 SVGIG (reference sequence). Written as DNA, the CDR3 is TGTGCCTGGAACGGGGGGGACTCACCCCTCCACTTT. Translated, it gives CAWNGGDSPLHF.

The chain joins TRBV5-6 to TRBJ1-1; TRBD1 matches 8 bases. This CDR3 has 14 residues. Per the germline V gene, CDR1 is SGHDT and CDR2 is YYEEEE. After removal of 1 base from V and 3 bases from J, the junction contained 2 bases not matched to a gene. The CDR3 protein is CASSLQGADTEAFF. CDR3 DNA sequence: TGTGCCAGCAGCTTGCAGGGGGCGGACACTGAAGCTTTCTTT.

In this sample, this clone turned up a few times. The chain employs TRBV28 and TRBJ1-6, with D possibly being TRBD1 (5 bases). The V end lost 1 base, the J end lost 0 bases, and 16 bases lay between the germline ends. From germline, CDR1 is MDHEN and CDR2 SYDVKM. The CDR3 loop spans 19 amino acids. CDR3 coding DNA: TGTGCCAGCAGTTTATACCTAGACAGCTCCAGCTCCTATAATTCACCCCTCCACTTT. Protein: CASSLYLDSSSSYNSPLHF.

This clone was counted a single time. The V and J genes are TRBV24-1 and TRBJ2-1; 8 bases align to TRBD2. V lost 3 bases, J lost 10 bases, and 13 bases stayed unmatched. This CDR3 comprises 16 residues. CDR1 is KGHDR, CDR2 SFDVKD, per germline. For the CDR3, the DNA is TGTGCCACCAGTGATAACGTGTTAGCGGGGTCCCACGAGCAGTTCTTC. Residues: CATSDNVLAGSHEQFF.

This sequence joins TRBV18 and TRBJ2-7; D possibly corresponds to TRBD1 (6 bases). The CDR3 is made up of 15 amino acids. The germline V gene has CDR1 KGHSH and CDR2 LQKENI. V was cut by 2 bases and J by 2 bases, with 13 bases left in between. CDR3 protein: CASSPGGTLTYEQYV. In DNA, the CDR3 is TGTGCCAGCTCACCAGGGGGCACTTTGACCTACGAGCAGTACGTC.

The rearrangement links TRBV7-6 to TRBJ2-5; D possibly corresponds to TRBD1 (5 bases). V lost 2 bases, J lost 4 bases, and 14 bases lay in between. CDR1 and CDR2 (germline): SGHVS, FNYEAQ. The CDR3 is made up of 15 amino acids. CDR3 in amino acids: CASSLSQGVGETQYF. DNA of the CDR3: TGTGCCAGCAGCTTAAGTCAAGGGGTGGGAGAGACCCAGTACTTC.

The chain uses TRBV6-5 and TRBJ2-1, with 8 positions matching TRBD2. The V gene's germline CDR1 is MNHEY and CDR2 SVGAGI. CDR3 length: 15 residues. Trimming cost V 0 bases and J 4 bases; bases outside gene matches: 2. CDR3 in DNA: TGTGCCAGCAGTTACTCTCCGGGGGGGTACAATGAGCAGTTCTTC. It yields the protein CASSYSPGGYNEQFF.

The V call is TRBV27, the J call TRBJ1-6, with 10 positions matching TRBD1. This CDR3 contains 17 residues. V was pared by 1 base and J by 8 bases, with 8 bases of the junction left unmatched. Looked up from germline, CDR1 is MNHEY and CDR2 is SMNVEV (reference sequence). CDR3 residues: CASSLYHRQGADSPLHF. The CDR3 nucleotides read TGTGCCAGCAGTTTATATCACCGACAGGGGGCTGATTCACCCCTCCACTTT.

The V and J genes are TRBV2 and TRBJ1-2; D is undetermined. V was clipped by 5 bases and J by 4 bases, with 11 bases between them. This CDR3 is built from 13 residues. Germline V gene sequence: CDR1 SNHLY, CDR2 FYNNEI. DNA for the CDR3: TGTGCCAGCAGTATCGACGGAGGCTATGGCTACACCTTC. Translating gives CASSIDGGYGYTF.

The chain uses TRBV15 and TRBJ1-1; 7 nucleotides line up with TRBD1. Losses at the gene ends were 3 bases for V and 4 bases for J; bases not matched to a gene: 2. This CDR3 has 13 amino acids. Germline V CDR1 and CDR2: LNHNV, YYDKDF (reference sequence). The CDR3 region has the DNA TGTGCCACCAGCAGGGGGGACAGCACTGAAGCTTTCTTT. The encoded protein is CATSRGDSTEAFF.

In this sample, this clone turned up a few times. This chain links TRBV5-1 with TRBJ2-7; 7 bases map to TRBD2. The CDR3 length is 15 residues. CDR1 SGHRS and CDR2 YFSETQ come from the germline V gene. The V gene end was trimmed by 0 bases and the J gene end by 7 bases; junction bases not matched to a gene: 10. The CDR3 DNA sequence: TGCGCCAGCAGCTTGGGCTCGGGGGGAAGTTTAGAGCAGTACGTC. It translates to CASSLGSGGSLEQYV.

The chain joins TRBV3-1 (or the pseudogene TRBV3-2) to TRBJ2-5, with D hard to call. CDR3 length: 13 amino acids. The V end lost 8 bases, the J end lost 1 base, and 11 bases lay between the germline ends. In germline, CDR1 is LGHDT, CDR2 YNNKEL (reference sequence). The CDR3, as DNA: TGTGCCAGCGGGCCTCTGGCCCAAGAGACCCAGTACTTC. This codes for CASGPLAQETQYF.

This clone was counted a few times. The V and J genes are TRBV25-1 and TRBJ2-5; tentative D call: TRBD2 (6 bases). V shed 3 bases and J shed 3 bases, with 17 bases lying between them. CDR1 MGHDK and CDR2 SYGVNS come from the germline V gene. The CDR3 runs to 16 residues. The CDR3 DNA sequence: TGTGCCAGCAGTGACCTAGGCCGGGGGAGTAAAGAGACCCAGTACTTC. This translates into CASSDLGRGSKETQYF.

J is TRBJ1-1 and V is TRBV19; D unresolved. CDR1 is LNHDA, CDR2 SQIVND, per germline (reference sequence). Trimming pared 6 bases from V and 10 bases from J, leaving 18 bases between. The CDR3 length is 13 residues. The CDR3 region has the DNA TGTGCCAGTAGCAGGACTGATATTTCAGGAGCTTTCTTT. This codes for CASSRTDISGAFF.

In its sample, this clone was seen a few times. The chain combines TRBV7-6 with TRBJ1-1; perhaps TRBD1 as D (5 bases). Germline V gene data show CDR1 as SGHVS and CDR2 as FNYEAQ. V was clipped by 4 bases and J by 1 base, with 7 bases between them. The CDR3 runs 13 residues. CDR3 bases: TGTGCCAGCAGCTCACAGGAGAACACTGAAGCTTTCTTT. Translation: CASSSQENTEAFF.

The chain links TRBV28 to TRBJ1-4, with TRBD1 as a possible D gene (6 bases). The CDR3 sequence is 15 residues long. V was cut by 6 bases and J by 3 bases, with 14 bases left in between. Germline V gene lookup returns CDR1 MDHEN and CDR2 SYDVKM. Here the CDR3 DNA reads TGTGCCAGCAGGGCCAGCAGGGGCCCTAATGAAAAACTGTTTTTT. Its translation is CASRASRGPNEKLFF. Using reference TRBV28 and TRBJ1-4 for the parts outside the CDR3, the full variable domain is DVKVTQSSRYLVKRTGEKVFLECVQDMDHENMFWYRQDPGLGLRLIYFSYDVKMKEKGDIPEGYSVSREKKERFSLILESASTNQTSMYLCASRASRGPNEKLFFGSGTQLSVL.

The chain recombines TRBV5-6 with TRBJ1-2; D gene ambiguous. Trimming took 0 bases from V and 5 from J, leaving 8 bases between them. Germline V gene lookup returns CDR1 SGHDT and CDR2 YYEEEE. The CDR3 runs to 13 residues. CDR3 DNA sequence: TGTGCCAGCAGCTTGGACAGTTTATATGGCTACACCTTC. It codes for CASSLDSLYGYTF.

This clone occurred once. The V call is TRBV11-2, the J call TRBJ1-5; D remains unclear. The germline V and J ends were trimmed by 1 base and 4 bases, with 8 bases remaining between them. This CDR3 has 14 amino acids. Germline V gene sequence: CDR1 SGHAT, CDR2 FQNNGV. The CDR3 region is CASSLGNRNQPQHF. CDR3 coding DNA: TGTGCCAGCAGCTTAGGCAATAGAAATCAGCCCCAGCATTTT.

The chain has TRBV13 and TRBJ2-4, with D possibly matching TRBD2 (6 bases). Per the germline V gene, CDR1 is PRHDT and CDR2 is FYEKMQ (reference sequence). This CDR3 spans 12 amino acids. V lost 4 bases to trimming and J lost 6 bases, with 7 bases between them. The CDR3 spells CASSSSVNIQYF. In DNA, the CDR3 is TGTGCCAGCAGCTCTAGCGTAAACATTCAGTACTTC.

The rearrangement joins TRBV7-3 to TRBJ1-2; tentative D call: TRBD1 (5 bases). Per germline, CDR1 SGHTA and CDR2 FQGTGA. This CDR3 region has 17 residues. Between the trimmed V and J ends, which lost 5 bases and 6 bases, there was a span of 25 bases. The CDR3 coding sequence is TGTGCCAGCAGCGCCCAGGGAGGCCTCGGGGTTGGCGATGGCTACACCTTC. Amino acid sequence: CASSAQGGLGVGDGYTF.

The chain has TRBV19 and TRBJ1-3, with D unclear. V was pared by 3 bases and J by 0 bases, with 6 bases between. There are 14 residues in the CDR3. Per germline, CDR1 LNHDA and CDR2 SQIVND (reference sequence). In DNA form, the CDR3 reads TGTGCCAGTAGTATGTACGGCTCTGGAAACACCATATATTTT. Translating it yields CASSMYGSGNTIYF.

This clone has just one count. The chain is built from TRBV18 and TRBJ2-7; possibly TRBD1 for D (5 bases). V lost 5 bases and J 9 bases, leaving 17 bases between the germline ends. The CDR3 runs 13 residues. The germline V gene encodes CDR1 KGHSH and CDR2 LQKENI. For the CDR3, the DNA is TGTGCCAGCTCATTCGACAAGGGGTTAGGGCAGTACTTC. Protein sequence: CASSFDKGLGQYF.

This clone was detected ten times or more. In DNA form, the CDR3 reads TGTGCCAGTAGTGGGACAGGACGGGGCAATCAGCCCCAGCATTTT. It yields the protein CASSGTGRGNQPQHF. The chain links TRBV19 to TRBJ1-5, with 8 bases identical to TRBD1. Unmatched junction bases numbered 5, after V lost 5 bases and J lost 2 bases. Germline values: CDR1 LNHDA, CDR2 SQIVND (reference sequence). This CDR3 has 15 residues.

The chain carries TRBV5-1 and TRBJ2-5; 9 bases agree with TRBD1. The CDR3 contains 15 residues. CDR1 is SGHRS and CDR2 is YFSETQ in the germline V gene. Germline trimming cut 1 base from V and 3 bases from J; bases unmatched to any gene: 4. CDR3 residues: CASSLSRTGEETQYF. In DNA, the CDR3 is TGCGCCAGCAGCTTGTCTCGGACAGGGGAAGAGACCCAGTACTTC. Based on the CDR3 plus reference TRBV5-1 and TRBJ2-5, the full variable domain is KAGVTQTPRYLIKTRGQQVTLSCSPISGHRSVSWYQQTPGQGLQFLFEYFSETQRNKGNFPGRFSGRQFSNSRSEMNVSTLELGDSALYLCASSLSRTGEETQYFGPGTRLLVL.

This rearrangement joins TRBV19 to TRBJ2-3; perhaps TRBD1 as D (5 bases). Per germline, CDR1 LNHDA and CDR2 SQIVND (reference sequence). The CDR3 totals 13 residues. Trimming pared 10 bases from V and 2 bases from J, leaving 13 bases between. CDR3: CATKDRTTDTQYF. The CDR3 coding sequence is TGTGCCACCAAAGACAGAACCACAGATACGCAGTATTTT.

The chain couples TRBV20-1 to TRBJ1-1; no reliable D call. The CDR3 totals 11 residues. Germline-derived CDR1 and CDR2 are DFQATT and SNEGSKA (reference sequence). Between the trimmed V and J ends, which lost 3 bases and 1 base, there was a span of 3 bases. DNA for the CDR3: TGCAGTGCTAGTCAGAACACTGAAGCTTTCTTT. It yields the protein CSASQNTEAFF.

The chain recombines TRBV2 with TRBJ2-7; TRBD1 matches at 9 bases. The CDR3 has 13 amino acids. Germline-derived CDR1 and CDR2 are SNHLY and FYNNEI. Losses at the gene ends were 5 bases for V and 7 bases for J; bases not matched to a gene: 6. The CDR3 reads CASSQDRGGEQYV. The CDR3, as DNA: TGTGCCAGCAGTCAGGACAGGGGTGGAGAGCAGTACGTC.

This clone was picked up a small number of times. The chain couples TRBV2 to TRBJ1-4; 9 nucleotides agree with TRBD1. The germline gives CDR1 SNHLY, CDR2 FYNNEI. V shed 5 bases and J 7 bases; nucleotides not matched to a gene: 5. CDR3 size: 14 residues. The CDR3 reads CASSFTGGSEKLFF. The CDR3 coding sequence is TGTGCCAGCAGTTTTACAGGGGGCTCTGAAAAACTGTTTTTT.

V is TRBV11-2 and J is TRBJ2-5; D gene ambiguous. The CDR3 contains 12 residues. From germline, CDR1 is SGHAT and CDR2 FQNNGV. V lost 5 bases and J 0 bases, leaving 4 bases between the germline ends. CDR3 loop: CASSQNQETQYF. Here the CDR3 DNA reads TGTGCCAGCAGCCAAAACCAAGAGACCCAGTACTTC.

The chain is built from TRBV19 and TRBJ1-5; possible D gene TRBD1, 6 bases. CDR1 and CDR2 from the germline V gene are LNHDA and SQIVND (reference sequence). The CDR3 is 17 amino acids. Trimming pared 6 bases from V and 5 bases from J, leaving 23 bases between. The CDR3 region has the DNA TGTGCCAGTAGACTTCCGGGGGGGCTAAGTGATCATCAGCCCCAGCATTTT. This gives the protein CASRLPGGLSDHQPQHF.